This is a list of T cell receptor beta chains from one sample in a study of blood T cell repertoires in COVID-19. TCRdb keeps only in-frame clones here, not all; method: immunoSEQ multiplex PCR. The table records about 260,000 clones, approximately 87% of them present only once. The sequencing input was peripheral blood. The receptors were gathered from a middle-aged woman who had recovered from COVID-19. CDR3s include the opening cysteine and the closing phenylalanine or tryptophan. Fields, in order: V gene, D gene, J gene, CDR3 protein. D genes are given only for firm matches.

>TRBV6-5|.|TRBJ1-1
CASSYSGASLNTEAFF
>TRBV6-6|.|TRBJ1-5
CASRKETGLTIKPQHF
>TRBV5-1|.|TRBJ2-2
CASSLGTSLTGELFF
>TRBV19|.|TRBJ1-2
CASSFRAQVDYGYTF
>TRBV19|.|TRBJ1-5
CASRGLGASSNQPQHF
>TRBV6-5|TRBD2|TRBJ2-5
CASSYALGGETQYF
>TRBV5-5|.|TRBJ2-7
CASSVLTGTLLTYEQYF
>TRBV30|.|TRBJ2-6
CAWDSSGANVLTF
>TRBV3-1/TRBV3-2|TRBD2|TRBJ2-5
CASSQGSSSGEETQYF
>TRBV5-4|TRBD2|TRBJ2-5
CASSLASGSQETQYF
>TRBV19|.|TRBJ2-6
CASSHGTAGANVLTF
>TRBV4-3|TRBD2|TRBJ2-1
CASSQDVLRGEWQFF
>TRBV14|.|TRBJ2-1
CASSQVSGLLFANEQFF
>TRBV5-4|.|TRBJ2-7
CASSFDSRYEQYF
>TRBV6-5|.|TRBJ2-1
CASSYFRASYNEQFF
>TRBV5-4|.|TRBJ1-1
CASSPQGGTEAFF
>TRBV5-1|.|TRBJ2-5
CASSLNLGGTQYF
>TRBV20-1|.|TRBJ2-7
CSASRQGYSGQYF
>TRBV29-1|TRBD2|TRBJ2-1
CSVAPWGRGDEQFF
>TRBV6-5|TRBD1|TRBJ2-7
CASSDSSTGWNEQYF
>TRBV11-3|.|TRBJ2-1
CASSPSSRREQFF
>TRBV27|TRBD1|TRBJ1-4
CASGVPGQGYLFF
>TRBV14|.|TRBJ1-3
CASSHPGGKGNTIYF
>TRBV10-3|.|TRBJ1-1
CAISRLGTEAFF
>TRBV9|TRBD1|TRBJ2-2
CASSVVAGQGISTGELFF
>TRBV11-3|.|TRBJ2-1
CASSPHGGFSSYNEQFF
>TRBV25-1|.|TRBJ2-1
CASSEYSGESWNEQFF
>TRBV6-4|.|TRBJ2-2
CASSEESANTGELFF
>TRBV19|.|TRBJ1-5
CASRGGNQPQHF
>TRBV19|TRBD1|TRBJ1-1
CASSRDRPPTEAFF
>TRBV2|.|TRBJ2-7
CASSEQGIAYEQYF
>TRBV9|.|TRBJ2-5
CASSVAPTGVQETQYF
>TRBV19|.|TRBJ1-1
CASSTRGMNTEAFF